This TCR beta chain was identified in a study of radiation and T cells in renal cell carcinoma. The sample's time point: blood 2 weeks post-SBRT. Treatment: 15 Gy SBRT to primary tumor, nephrectomy 4 weeks later. Per germline, CDR1 SGDLS and CDR2 YYNGEE. After removal of 2 bases from V and 3 bases from J, the junction contained 3 bases not matched to a gene. The CDR3 consists of 15 residues. Generated by immunoSEQ multiplex PCR, the TCRdb table keeps only in-frame clones and is missing some. The data show about 120,000 clones, with 81% seen just once and 4.5% to 7% held by the top ten. This receptor was taken from a man aged 50 to 60 with renal cell carcinoma. This specimen was blood, taken from a patient whose treatment included radiotherapy and nephrectomy. The chain combines TRBV9 with TRBJ2-3; 10 bases line up with TRBD1. The CDR3 spells CASSVDRGPTDTQYF. Written as DNA, the CDR3 is TGTGCCAGCAGCGTCGACAGGGGGCCGACAGATACGCAGTATTTT.